Described below is a single T cell receptor beta chain sequence and its context. Its antigen is not known. When replicate PCRs were run on sorted subsets, they used approximately 210 ng DNA, 30,000 to 35,000 T cell genomes. Sequencing used immunoSEQ multiplex PCR; TCRdb keeps in-frame clones, though not all of them. The data contain approximately 2,000,000 clones, around 93% of them seen just once; the ten biggest clones take up around 1.8%. CD45RO-negative, CCR7-positively selected cells formed the naive CD8 fraction, excluding terminally differentiated effector memory CD45RA+ cells. All the donors were Caucasian adults who lived in Nashville, Tennessee. This sample is drawn from a study of shared clonotypes between healthy human individuals. The CDR3 is made up of 15 amino acids. V lost 6 bases to trimming and J lost 4 bases, with 16 bases between them. The germline V gene encodes CDR1 MDHEN and CDR2 SYDVKM.

Points from the study as a whole: When naive CD4 clonotypes were compared across a few donors, approximately 4.9% were shared.

Sequenced material: naive CD8+ T cells from PBMCs. The genes are TRBV28 and TRBJ1-3; D is unresolved. This TCR was recovered from a man between 18 and 29 years old in good health. Some clones in this sample may be carry-over from other donors' samples. CDR3 DNA: TGTGCCAGCAGCAGACGGGTCTTTGACGGAAACACCATATATTTT. Protein: CASSRRVFDGNTIYF.